The clone carrying this T cell receptor beta chain was detected ten times or more. Each diagnosis was grounded in clinical symptoms, serum thyroxine and TRAb, thyroid ultrasound, and orbital computed tomography. The entry originates in a study of T cells in Graves' hyperthyroidism and ophthalmopathy. In the study overall: Peripheral blood was secured at the point of initial diagnosis, before any treatment.

RNA transcripts served as the template for amplifying TCR beta CDR3 regions. During a first-round RT-PCR of the TCR CDR3, the HTBI primer set was used. TCRdb called the multiplex PCR reads again in MiXCR, with one record for every CDR3 protein. The table lists 300,000 to 400,000 distinct CDR3 sequences, 21% of them singletons. V dropped 5 bases and J dropped 2 bases, with 13 bases sitting between them. Germline lookup yields CDR1 MNHNS and CDR2 SASEGT. The CDR3 extends over 15 amino acids. The rearrangement joins TRBV6-1 to TRBJ2-1; D is possibly TRBD1 (6 bases). Sequenced material: blood. The TCR originated in a woman in her fifties or sixties with Graves' hyperthyroidism. The CDR3 DNA reads as TGTGCCAGCAGTTATTCAGGGGCCACCTACAATGAGCAGTTCTTC. Its translation: CASSYSGATYNEQFF.